Following are 3 T cell receptor beta chains from one sample sequenced in a study of blood T cells in healthy people across ages. A J-beta primer mix and a sample-barcoded 5' primer were used in a second PCR of about 7 to 11 cycles. TCRdb processed the 5' RACE reads anew with MiXCR; each CDR3 protein has one entry. Of about 800,000 distinct CDR3 sequences listed, 58% are singletons. Sequencing was performed on blood. The receptors stem from a man aged 25 to 40 in good health.

This rearrangement joins TRBV6-5 to TRBJ2-1; the D gene is possibly TRBD2 (6 bases). Germline assignment: CDR1 MNHEY and CDR2 SVGAGI. The length of the CDR3 is 16 residues. V was clipped by 6 bases and J by 6 bases, with 21 bases between them. DNA of the CDR3: TGTGCCAGCAGCCCCTCTTCGGGGGAGATCAGCAATGAGCAGTTCTTC. Its protein product is CASSPSSGEISNEQFF.

The chain recombines TRBV7-3 with TRBJ1-2; D not resolved. The ends were cut back, 5 bases at V and 4 bases at J, with 14 bases in the middle. CDR1 and CDR2 from the germline V gene are SGHTA and FQGTGA. The CDR3 consists of 14 residues. CDR3 residues: CASSLTTDSYGYTF. CDR3 DNA sequence: TGTGCCAGCAGCCTCACGACGGACTCCTATGGCTACACCTTC.

In its sample, this clonotype was seen a few times. V gene TRBV12-3 or TRBV12-4 combines with J gene TRBJ2-3; perhaps TRBD1 as D (5 bases). The CDR3 spans 14 residues. Trimming took 2 bases from V and 6 from J, leaving 12 bases between them. DNA of the CDR3: TGTGCCAGCAGTTTACAGGGTAAATTGGATACGCAGTATTTT. Its translation is CASSLQGKLDTQYF.